This is a list of T cell receptor beta chains from one sample in a study of T cells expressing NK-cell markers. TCRdb re-analyzed the 5' RACE reads; it lists each CDR3 protein once, without DNA. This repertoire comprises some 390,000 distinct CDR3 sequences; its ten largest clones make up about 11%. Specimen: blood T cells: a sorted CD56 or NKG2C T cell subset, CD4+ or CD8+ T cells, or bulk PBMC T cells (not recorded which). These receptors were collected from a woman in her forties or fifties in good health. Each CDR3 is given with its conserved first and last residue.

v_call	j_call	cdr3_aa
TRBV12-3/TRBV12-4	TRBJ2-5	CASSPRGYQETQYF
TRBV7-2	TRBJ1-1	CASSLDYGYTEAFF
TRBV5-1	TRBJ2-5	CASSLWEETQYF
TRBV12-3/TRBV12-4	TRBJ2-3	CASSLGLAPGVGGTDTQYF
TRBV5-1	TRBJ2-7	CASSLGQGFRYEQYF
TRBV20-1	TRBJ2-7	CSAREGGGQQYF
TRBV9	TRBJ2-7	CASSVAPQSYEQYF
TRBV12-3/TRBV12-4	TRBJ2-1	CASSPKGLAGVIEQFF
TRBV18	TRBJ2-2	CASSHGTLTGELFF
TRBV6-5	TRBJ1-5	CASRPDRTSNQPQHF
TRBV29-1	TRBJ2-7	CSVGLSNSHEQYF
TRBV24-1	TRBJ1-1	CATSDSREAFF
TRBV18	TRBJ2-6	CASSPELRQGATGANVLTF
TRBV7-2	TRBJ1-2	CASSSTGQPYYGYTF
TRBV12-3/TRBV12-4	TRBJ2-5	CASSLLKGQVETQYF
TRBV5-1	TRBJ2-1	CATKTKMSSYNEQFF
TRBV2	TRBJ2-3	CASIGVVLGTDTQYF
TRBV5-1	TRBJ2-5	CASSLAQGREETQYF
TRBV25-1	TRBJ2-1	CASSNILGQGSNEQFF
TRBV5-6	TRBJ2-5	CASSFVARQETQYF
TRBV4-1	TRBJ2-6	CASSQVIRVLNLGPAGANVLTF
TRBV29-1	TRBJ2-5	CTASGSGQETQYF
TRBV20-1	TRBJ2-1	CSASGVGREQFF
TRBV5-1	TRBJ1-2	CASSLGQGTTYGYTF
TRBV29-1	TRBJ1-6	CSVQDGIYNSPLHF
TRBV10-3	TRBJ2-1	CAISGGTGSPSGNEQFF
TRBV14	TRBJ2-1	CASSQELLAEQFF
TRBV28	TRBJ1-2	CASSLRVAGYTF
TRBV29-1	TRBJ2-3	CSVDTSGFTDTQYF
TRBV6-1	TRBJ1-1	CASIPWEGGTEAFF
TRBV9	TRBJ2-1	CASSAGNPYNEQFF
TRBV10-3	TRBJ2-3	CAIASDTDTQYF
TRBV15	TRBJ1-1	CATSRDLGGGDTEAFF
TRBV3-1	TRBJ1-1	CASSQVGQGNTEAFF
TRBV5-1	TRBJ2-1	CASSSGLSSYNEQFF
TRBV28	TRBJ1-4	CASSLTSVNEKLFF
TRBV5-1	TRBJ2-2	CASRTSPTGELFF
TRBV6-1	TRBJ2-3	CASSEGVGITDTQYF
TRBV20-1	TRBJ2-3	CSARVLASGLTDTQYF
TRBV3-1	TRBJ2-2	CASSHHPDPNTGELFF
TRBV15	TRBJ2-1	CATSRGGTSGRAAEQFF
TRBV4-2	TRBJ2-3	CASSQGSAGVVDTQYF
TRBV12-3/TRBV12-4	TRBJ2-4	CASSLGGRENIQYF
TRBV25-1	TRBJ2-2	CASSESSNTGELFF
TRBV4-1	TRBJ2-1	CASSQGVAGRSSYNEQFF
TRBV10-3	TRBJ2-2	CAISGSQGMNTGELFF
TRBV12-3/TRBV12-4	TRBJ2-3	CASSFTSGADTQYF
TRBV24-1	TRBJ2-2	CATSDQGTNTGELFF
TRBV4-1	TRBJ2-7	CASSQVGMPYEQYF
TRBV7-3	TRBJ2-3	CASSLTAGLADTQYF
TRBV20-1	TRBJ2-7	CSAGDSYEQYF
TRBV20-1	TRBJ2-7	CSAGRGLADITYPYEQYF
TRBV7-9	TRBJ1-4	CASSVDSGATNEKLFF